These T cell receptor beta chains were read from a single sample in a study of post-analysis software for immune sequencing data. TCRdb reanalysed the PCR reads using MiXCR and keeps one entry per CDR3 protein. Among roughly 200,000 distinct CDR3 sequences listed, 25% to 35% were seen once. The sequenced sample was blood. These receptors originate from a girl between 2 and 17 years old with multiple sclerosis. CDR3s include the opening cysteine and the closing phenylalanine or tryptophan. The order of the fields is J gene, V gene, D gene, clone size, CDR3 protein, CDR3 DNA. The D gene is left open where the match is weak. The size field is filled for only some rows; it gives once, few, many or a size class.

J gene: TRBJ1-2
V gene: TRBV18
D gene: TRBD1
clone size: NA
CDR3 protein: CASSLRSRTGGVADGYTF
CDR3 DNA: TGTGCCAGCTCACTTCGAAGTCGGACAGGGGGAGTGGCGGATGGCTACACCTTC

J gene: TRBJ2-1
V gene: TRBV20-1
D gene: TRBD1
clone size: many
CDR3 protein: CSAPDRANEQFF
CDR3 DNA: TGCAGTGCGCCGGACAGGGCCAATGAGCAGTTCTTC

J gene: TRBJ1-5
V gene: TRBV7-8
D gene: NA
clone size: few
CDR3 protein: CASSLDRDFGRPQHF
CDR3 DNA: TGTGCCAGCAGCTTAGACCGGGACTTCGGCCGGCCCCAGCATTTT

J gene: TRBJ1-2
V gene: TRBV15
D gene: NA
clone size: many
CDR3 protein: CATSRDIIPNYGYTF
CDR3 DNA: TGTGCCACCAGCAGGGACATAATACCGAACTATGGCTACACCTTC

J gene: TRBJ1-2
V gene: TRBV7-9
D gene: NA
clone size: few
CDR3 protein: CASSLVQDYGYTF
CDR3 DNA: TGTGCCAGCAGCTTAGTACAGGATTATGGCTACACCTTC

J gene: TRBJ2-5
V gene: TRBV14
D gene: TRBD2
clone size: few
CDR3 protein: CASSTREGGAETQYF
CDR3 DNA: TGTGCCAGCAGCACCAGGGAGGGAGGAGCAGAGACCCAGTACTTC

J gene: TRBJ2-5
V gene: TRBV18
D gene: TRBD1
clone size: few
CDR3 protein: CASSRRQGEQYF
CDR3 DNA: TGTGCCAGCTCACGTCGACAGGGAGAGCAGTACTTC

J gene: TRBJ2-3
V gene: TRBV30
D gene: TRBD2
clone size: once
CDR3 protein: CAWSVGSGNTDTQYF
CDR3 DNA: TGTGCCTGGAGTGTAGGGAGCGGGAACACAGATACGCAGTATTTT

J gene: TRBJ2-5
V gene: TRBV20-1
D gene: TRBD2
clone size: many
CDR3 protein: CSAKRGTSGQETQYF
CDR3 DNA: TGCAGTGCTAAGAGGGGAACTAGCGGTCAAGAGACCCAGTACTTC

J gene: TRBJ2-7
V gene: TRBV29-1
D gene: NA
clone size: many
CDR3 protein: CSVRGHRENSYEQYF
CDR3 DNA: TGCAGCGTCCGAGGGCACCGGGAGAACTCCTACGAGCAGTACTTC

J gene: TRBJ2-3
V gene: TRBV12-3/TRBV12-4
D gene: NA
clone size: many
CDR3 protein: CASRTADTQYF
CDR3 DNA: TGTGCCAGCCGGACTGCAGATACGCAGTATTTT

J gene: TRBJ1-2
V gene: TRBV28
D gene: NA
clone size: few
CDR3 protein: CASHLKANYSYTF
CDR3 DNA: TGTGCCAGCCACCTTAAAGCTAACTATAGCTACACCTTC

J gene: TRBJ1-5
V gene: TRBV12-3/TRBV12-4
D gene: NA
clone size: once
CDR3 protein: CASSLSGKGNQPQHF
CDR3 DNA: TGTGCCAGCAGTTTATCGGGTAAGGGAAATCAGCCCCAGCATTTT

J gene: TRBJ1-3
V gene: TRBV6-6
D gene: TRBD1
clone size: NA
CDR3 protein: CASSSRGSSGNTIYF
CDR3 DNA: TGTGCCAGCAGTTCCAGGGGGAGCTCTGGAAACACCATATATTTT

J gene: TRBJ2-7
V gene: TRBV20-1
D gene: TRBD2
clone size: many
CDR3 protein: CSARADVLAGLSYEQYF
CDR3 DNA: TGCAGTGCTAGAGCCGATGTCCTAGCGGGGCTCTCCTACGAGCAGTACTTC

J gene: TRBJ2-7
V gene: TRBV25-1
D gene: NA
clone size: many
CDR3 protein: CASSVGPYEQYF
CDR3 DNA: TGTGCCAGCAGTGTAGGCCCCTACGAGCAGTACTTC

J gene: TRBJ1-3
V gene: TRBV7-8
D gene: NA
clone size: NA
CDR3 protein: CASSDEKGSGNTIYF
CDR3 DNA: TGTGCCAGCAGCGACGAAAAGGGTTCTGGAAACACCATATATTTT

J gene: TRBJ2-7
V gene: TRBV29-1
D gene: TRBD2
clone size: few
CDR3 protein: CSVVGLSGREQYF
CDR3 DNA: TGCAGCGTTGTGGGACTATCGGGGCGCGAGCAGTACTTC

J gene: TRBJ2-1
V gene: TRBV6-4
D gene: TRBD2
clone size: many
CDR3 protein: CASSLGLAAKQFF
CDR3 DNA: TGTGCCAGCAGCCTCGGACTAGCGGCCAAGCAGTTCTTC